One T cell receptor beta chain is described in this entry. It has no known antigen specificity. No clone much larger than this one lies a single base away; base qualities are absent. Library method: the immunoSEQ multiplex PCR assay. TCRdb limited this immuneACCESS table to in-frame rearrangements with V and J called. A share of clones is missing; checked studies link under half to unresolved V genes, and the rest is unexplained. For this sample there are 40,000 to 60,000 clones; 80% to 95% appear just once. The top ten hold about 3.8% of the sample. V and J are trimmed by 8 bases and 4 bases, and the gene matches miss 7 bases of the junction. Looking up the germline V gene (reference sequence) yields CDR1 LNHDA and CDR2 SQIVND. From its cysteine to its phenylalanine, the CDR3 spans 13 amino acids. Left in the record is the CDR3 DNA by itself, 39 bases read in frame from the first base. The record originates from a study of technical replicates of blood from a handful of donors (dated by TCRdb to 2017 to 2019).

Sequencing was performed on PBMCs. This receptor was taken from a human donor in good health. Some clones in this sample may be carry-over from other donors' samples. The chain is made from TRBV19 and TRBJ1-2, with 7 middle bases fitting TRBD1. The CDR3 is CASAEDRLYGYTF. Here is the DNA: TGTGCCAGTGCGGAGGACAGGCTCTATGGCTACACCTTC.